A single sample is the source of the 22 T cell receptor beta chains below, sequenced in a study of T cell repertoires in cytomegalovirus infection. TCRdb re-called the reads through MiXCR, storing one row per CDR3 protein. The sample contains approximately 910,000 distinct CDR3 sequences, under 40% of which appear only once. No antigen has been assigned to these receptors. The material was cultured CD8+ T cells from PBMCs, obtained from culture after CMV antigen stimulation. The receptors come from a human donor in good health (CMV status not recorded). Some clones in this sample may be carry-over from other donors' samples.

This clonotype occurred many times. V and J are TRBV7-2 and TRBJ2-1; TRBD2 agrees at 16 bases. This CDR3 comprises 18 residues. Germline values: CDR1 SGHTA, CDR2 FQGNSA. Unmatched junction bases numbered 8, after V lost 7 bases and J lost 2 bases. The CDR3 region is CASNPGTSGGAAYNEQFF. DNA of the CDR3: TGTGCCAGCAACCCTGGGACTAGCGGGGGGGCCGCCTACAATGAGCAGTTCTTC.

The J gene is TRBJ2-1, the V gene TRBV6-6, with 11 positions matching TRBD2. Germline V gives CDR1 MNHNY, CDR2 SVGAGI (reference sequence). The J segment lost 8 bases and the V segment lost 5 bases, leaving 29 bases of the junction unmatched. CDR3 length: 22 amino acids. The chain's CDR3 is CASSLGGGVAGGITPSVDEQFF. CDR3 coding DNA: TGTGCCAGCAGTCTCGGGGGCGGAGTAGCGGGGGGGATTACTCCGTCCGTCGATGAGCAGTTCTTC.

The genes are TRBV6-5 and TRBJ2-2; tentative D call: TRBD2 (6 bases). Per germline, CDR1 MNHEY and CDR2 SVGAGI. V dropped 6 bases and J dropped 7 bases, with 15 bases sitting between them. The CDR3 length is 14 residues. CDR3: CASSASGVGGELFF. In DNA form, the CDR3 reads TGTGCCAGCAGCGCCTCGGGGGTAGGCGGGGAGCTGTTTTTT.

This clonotype was observed a handful of times. The chain employs TRBV11-2 and TRBJ1-1; 9 nucleotides align to TRBD1. Looked up from germline, CDR1 is SGHAT and CDR2 is FQNNGV. Unmatched junction bases numbered 7, after V lost 5 bases and J lost 0 bases. This CDR3 comprises 16 residues. The CDR3 region is CASSGDRELMNTEAFF. CDR3 in DNA: TGTGCCAGCAGCGGGGACAGGGAACTAATGAACACTGAAGCTTTCTTT.

Ten or more counts support this clonotype. This sequence joins TRBV27 and TRBJ1-1, with 9 bases identical to TRBD1. Germline CDR1 MNHEY, CDR2 SMNVEV (reference sequence). J lost 5 bases, V lost 5 bases, and 9 bases had no gene match. The CDR3 is 15 amino acids. CDR3 in amino acids: CASSNSGQGWTEAFF. The CDR3 nucleotides read TGTGCCAGCAGTAACTCGGGACAGGGTTGGACTGAAGCTTTCTTT.

This clonotype was counted many times. This chain connects TRBV7-8 to TRBJ2-5, with TRBD2 identical over 7 bases. This CDR3 is built from 15 residues. Germline CDR1 is SGHVS and CDR2 is FQNEAQ. V trimming: 8 bases; J trimming: 5 bases; junction bases outside the gene matches: 14. In nucleotides, the CDR3 is TGTGCCAGCGAAAGGGTCGGGGGGAGGGGTGAGACCCAGTACTTC. It specifies CASERVGGRGETQYF.

The rearrangement links TRBV28 to TRBJ1-3; D call uncertain. The CDR3 contains 14 residues. Germline V CDR1 and CDR2: MDHEN, SYDVKM. V was shortened by 6 bases and J by 0 bases, with 9 bases between the two germline ends. The CDR3 DNA reads TGTGCCAGCAGCGAGATGTTCTCTGGAAACACCATATATTTT. It specifies CASSEMFSGNTIYF.

This clonotype was observed a handful of times. CDR3 DNA: TGTGCCAGCGGAGGGACAACAGGGGGCTCCTACGAGCAGTACGTC. Translating it yields CASGGTTGGSYEQYV. The rearrangement joins TRBV6-2 or TRBV6-3 to TRBJ2-7; 8 bases align to TRBD1. Germline-derived CDR1 and CDR2 are MNHEY and SVGEGT. The CDR3 spans 15 residues. V gave up 8 bases and J gave up 0 bases; unmatched junction bases: 9.

The V and J genes are TRBV10-3 and TRBJ1-2; D might be TRBD1 (6 bases). The CDR3 length is 13 residues. Trimming removed 5 bases at V and 6 bases at J, with 13 bases between. CDR1 is ENHRY, CDR2 SYGVKD, per germline. CDR3: CAISWDTADGYTF. The CDR3, as DNA: TGTGCCATCAGTTGGGACACCGCGGATGGCTACACCTTC.

The J gene is TRBJ1-2, the V gene TRBV4-1; D possibly corresponds to TRBD1 (5 bases). The V and J ends lost 0 bases and 8 bases respectively, with 16 bases between them. This CDR3 is 15 amino acids long. In germline, CDR1 is MGHRA, CDR2 YSYEKL. The CDR3 sequence is CASSQEWGGEVGYTF. Here the CDR3 DNA reads TGCGCCAGCAGCCAAGAATGGGGAGGGGAGGTAGGCTACACCTTC.

This clonotype has at least ten counts. This chain links TRBV7-2 with TRBJ1-2; D is uncertain. This CDR3 region has 16 residues. The V gene lost 1 base and the J gene lost 1 base, with 13 bases spanning the gap. Per germline, CDR1 SGHTA and CDR2 FQGNSA. The CDR3 reads CASSLGGSAHNYGYTF. The CDR3 DNA reads as TGTGCCAGCAGCTTAGGAGGGTCAGCCCATAACTATGGCTACACCTTC.

The CDR3 coding sequence is TGTGCCAGCAGCTTACCGGGCGGGGCCGAGGGCACTGAAGCTTTCTTT. Its protein product is CASSLPGGAEGTEAFF. The chain employs TRBV7-9 and TRBJ1-1; D is perhaps TRBD1 (5 bases). CDR3 length: 16 amino acids. V lost 2 bases, J lost 4 bases, and 17 bases lay in between. CDR1 and CDR2 from the germline V gene are SEHNR and FQNEAQ (reference sequence).

V and J are TRBV29-1 and TRBJ1-5; TRBD1 matches 7 bases. The CDR3 runs to 13 residues. CDR1 and CDR2 from the germline V gene are SQVTM and ANQGSEA. Trimming cost V 4 bases and J 4 bases; bases outside gene matches: 4. The CDR3 protein is CSVVDRLNQPQHF. For the CDR3, the DNA is TGCAGCGTTGTGGACAGGCTGAATCAGCCCCAGCATTTT.

This clonotype was observed once. The chain combines TRBV4-1 with TRBJ1-3; D ambiguous. The CDR3 runs to 15 residues. V lost 1 base, J lost 2 bases, and 9 bases lay in between. CDR1 and CDR2 from the germline V gene are MGHRA and YSYEKL. CDR3 protein: CASSQVGGPGNTIYF. As DNA, the CDR3 is TGCGCCAGCAGCCAAGTGGGAGGACCTGGAAACACCATATATTTT.

Of note for this clonotype: One end of the junction varies from germline; a read error may be responsible. The chain carries TRBV12-3 or TRBV12-4 and TRBJ1-4; unclear D gene. The CDR3 covers 13 residues. The CDR3 is CANSFGTAGKLFF. CDR3 bases: TGTGCCAACAGTTTCGGTACAGCTGGAAAACTGTTTTTT.

This CDR3 reads CSVETGENTEAFF. As DNA, the CDR3 is TGCAGCGTTGAGACAGGGGAAAACACTGAAGCTTTCTTT. This chain connects TRBV29-1 to TRBJ1-1; TRBD1 agrees at 8 bases. The V segment lost 3 bases and the J segment 2 bases; nucleotides outside the gene matches: 2. The CDR3 loop spans 13 amino acids. Germline assignment: CDR1 SQVTM and CDR2 ANQGSEA.

The table lists this clonotype with many counts. This chain links TRBV7-2 with TRBJ1-1; no definite D call. This CDR3 contains 13 residues. Germline V gene sequence: CDR1 SGHTA, CDR2 FQGNSA. V was pared by 3 bases and J by 5 bases, with 10 bases between. CDR3 loop: CASSFWTGTEAFF. In nucleotides, the CDR3 is TGTGCCAGCAGCTTTTGGACTGGAACTGAAGCTTTCTTT.

The rearrangement links TRBV9 to TRBJ2-6, with D hard to call. The V end was cut by 3 bases, the J end by 4 bases, with 17 bases between. The CDR3 is made up of 17 amino acids. Germline-derived CDR1 and CDR2 are SGDLS and YYNGEE. CDR3 loop: CASSEDQWARGANVLTF. The CDR3 DNA follows: TGTGCCAGCAGCGAGGACCAATGGGCGAGAGGGGCCAACGTCCTGACTTTC.

The gene calls are TRBV14 and TRBJ2-1, with D perhaps matching TRBD2 (7 bases). The CDR3 length is 15 residues. Germline CDR1 and CDR2: SGHDN and FVKESK. The germline V and J ends were trimmed by 4 bases and 2 bases, with 12 bases remaining between them. CDR3 nucleotides: TGTGCCAGCAGCCGCCGCGGGGGCCCCTACAATGAGCAGTTCTTC. This gives the protein CASSRRGGPYNEQFF.

This sequence joins TRBV4-3 and TRBJ1-5; possibly TRBD1 for D (5 bases). The CDR3 contains 14 residues. CDR1 and CDR2 (germline): LGHNA, YSLEER. V dropped 1 base and J dropped 11 bases, with 15 bases sitting between them. CDR3: CASSQGRELGAQHF. The CDR3, as DNA: TGCGCCAGCAGCCAAGGCAGGGAGCTGGGGGCCCAGCATTTT.

This clonotype was seen more than once but under ten times. J is TRBJ2-3 and V is TRBV7-2; 10 bases match TRBD2. Trimming at V came to 3 bases and at J to 10 bases, leaving 10 bases not matched to a gene. The CDR3 runs to 15 residues. Germline loops: CDR1 SGHTA, CDR2 FQGNSA. CDR3 region: CASSLSSGGSLAQYF. The CDR3 nucleotides read TGTGCCAGCAGCTTGAGTAGCGGGGGGTCCCTAGCGCAGTATTTT.

The CDR3 region is CASSLGVGLGEQYF. The CDR3 bases are TGTGCCAGCAGCTTAGGGGTTGGATTGGGGGAGCAGTACTTC. The chain recombines TRBV7-2 with TRBJ2-7; no firm D call. The V end lost 1 base, the J end lost 7 bases, and 14 bases lay between the germline ends. Germline lookup yields CDR1 SGHTA and CDR2 FQGNSA. The CDR3 is 14 residues long.